These 25 T cell receptor beta chains share one sample of origin, sequenced in a study of T cell clonotyping in hematopoietic cell transplantation. Repertoires were generated with immunoSEQ multiplex PCR, while TCRdb's copy carries only in-frame clones and drops some. The sample holds roughly 9,100 clones, roughly 93% seen once. This specimen was PBMCs, taken 100 days after allogeneic stem cell transplant. All receptors come from a male patient in his 50s who had an allogeneic stem cell transplant from a related donor, so T cells may come from the graft donor. Some clones in this sample may be carry-over from other donors' samples.

The chain is built from TRBV28 and TRBJ1-6, with 8 bases identical to TRBD1. This CDR3 region has 13 residues. The germline V gene encodes CDR1 MDHEN and CDR2 SYDVKM. The J segment lost 8 bases and the V segment lost 7 bases, leaving 4 bases of the junction unmatched. DNA of the CDR3: TGTGCCAGCACACAGGGGGTCTATTCACCCCTCCACTTT. This encodes CASTQGVYSPLHF.

The rearrangement joins TRBV9 to TRBJ2-6; D ambiguous. The ends were cut back, 2 bases at V and 2 bases at J, with 8 bases in the middle. There are 15 residues in the CDR3. Germline assignment: CDR1 SGDLS and CDR2 YYNGEE. The CDR3 sequence: CASSVSGTGANVLTF. CDR3 DNA sequence: TGTGCCAGCAGCGTGTCAGGTACTGGGGCCAACGTCCTGACTTTC.

The rearrangement uses TRBV27 and TRBJ2-7, with TRBD2 identical over 11 bases. V shed 6 bases and J 0 bases; nucleotides not matched to a gene: 7. The CDR3 contains 16 residues. CDR1 MNHEY and CDR2 SMNVEV come from the germline V gene (reference sequence). The CDR3 loop reads CASRSLAGESSYEQYF. The DNA for the CDR3 is TGTGCCAGCAGGTCACTAGCGGGGGAAAGCTCCTACGAGCAGTACTTC.

This chain connects TRBV11-2 to TRBJ2-4; the match to TRBD2 covers 10 bases. CDR1 is SGHAT, CDR2 FQNNGV, per germline. The V gene end was trimmed by 5 bases and the J gene end by 7 bases; junction bases not matched to a gene: 8. The CDR3 extends over 15 amino acids. The DNA for the CDR3 is TGTGCCAGCAGCCCTCCTCGAGCGGGGGGGAACATTCAGTACTTC. This sequence encodes CASSPPRAGGNIQYF.

This clone was seen a handful of times. The chain has TRBV7-9 and TRBJ2-7; 8 bases line up with TRBD1. Germline CDR1 reads SEHNR; CDR2 reads FQNEAQ (reference sequence). CDR3 length equals 15 residues. V shed 3 bases and J 3 bases; nucleotides not matched to a gene: 7. The chain's CDR3 is CASSFQETGVYEQYF. CDR3 DNA: TGTGCCAGCAGCTTCCAAGAGACAGGGGTCTACGAGCAGTACTTC.

The genes are TRBV2 and TRBJ1-1, with TRBD1 identical over 8 bases. Germline lookup yields CDR1 SNHLY and CDR2 FYNNEI. With V trimmed by 6 bases and J by 10 bases, 7 bases remained unmatched. The CDR3 runs 12 residues. The CDR3 loop reads CASRGQALRAFF. Written as DNA, the CDR3 is TGTGCCAGCAGGGGACAGGCGCTCCGAGCTTTCTTT.

This chain joins TRBV19 and TRBJ1-5; 10 bases align to TRBD1. The CDR3 is made up of 17 amino acids. V lost 4 bases, J lost 7 bases, and 13 bases stayed unmatched. The V gene's germline CDR1 is LNHDA and CDR2 SQIVND (reference sequence). The CDR3: CASSKTGQGTPWQPQHF. DNA for the CDR3: TGTGCCAGTAGTAAAACGGGACAGGGGACCCCTTGGCAGCCCCAGCATTTT.

The V gene is TRBV6-1, the J gene TRBJ1-5, with TRBD1 matching over 9 bases. V shed 6 bases and J 4 bases; nucleotides not matched to a gene: 7. CDR3 length: 15 amino acids. Per germline, CDR1 MNHNS and CDR2 SASEGT. The CDR3 DNA sequence: TGTGCCAGCAGCGAAACAGGGGGCTTAAATCAGCCCCAGCATTTT. Protein sequence: CASSETGGLNQPQHF.

The V and J genes are TRBV5-1 and TRBJ1-1; D ambiguous. The CDR3 has 13 residues. Trimming pared 2 bases from V and 0 bases from J, leaving 5 bases between. Germline CDR1 reads SGHRS; CDR2 reads YFSETQ. CDR3 loop: CASSFRMNTEAFF. The DNA of the CDR3 is TGCGCCAGCAGCTTCAGAATGAACACTGAAGCTTTCTTT.

This chain links TRBV7-2 with TRBJ1-4; D is perhaps TRBD1 (6 bases). The length of the CDR3 is 13 residues. V shed 7 bases and J shed 3 bases, with 9 bases lying between them. CDR1 SGHTA and CDR2 FQGNSA come from the germline V gene. DNA for the CDR3: TGTGCCAGCACCCGGGGGCCTAATGAAAAACTGTTTTTT. Protein product: CASTRGPNEKLFF.

The chain recombines TRBV7-9 with TRBJ2-7, with D hard to call. Deletions cut 5 bases from V and 5 bases from J, with 10 bases between. The CDR3 sequence is 12 residues long. Germline lookup yields CDR1 SEHNR and CDR2 FQNEAQ (reference sequence). CDR3 coding DNA: TGTGCCAGCAGCCCCCTTAGTAACGAGCAGTACTTC. Translating gives CASSPLSNEQYF.

This chain connects TRBV4-1 to TRBJ1-6; 7 bases map to TRBD1. The CDR3 consists of 15 residues. V gave up 4 bases and J gave up 5 bases; unmatched junction bases: 5. Germline values: CDR1 MGHRA, CDR2 YSYEKL. CDR3 protein: CASSPGTVNNSPLHF. The CDR3 bases are TGCGCCAGCAGCCCGGGGACAGTTAATAATTCACCCCTCCACTTT.

As DNA, the CDR3 is TGTGCCAGCAGCTTGGGGCTAGCGTACTCCTCCTACAATGAGCAGTTCTTC. This gives the protein CASSLGLAYSSYNEQFF. The V call is TRBV5-5, the J call TRBJ2-1, with a possible D match to TRBD2 (6 bases). The length of the CDR3 is 17 residues. Germline CDR1 is SGHKS and CDR2 is YYEKEE (reference sequence). Between the trimmed V and J ends, which lost 0 bases and 0 bases, there was a span of 13 bases.

The genes are TRBV27 and TRBJ2-7, with TRBD2 matching over 14 bases. CDR1 MNHEY and CDR2 SMNVEV come from the germline V gene (reference sequence). J lost 4 bases, V lost 2 bases, and 4 bases had no gene match. This CDR3 region has 16 residues. The CDR3 region has the DNA TGTGCCAGCAGTTTACTGACTAGCGGGAGGGGTTACGAGCAGTACTTC. Protein: CASSLLTSGRGYEQYF.

The chain combines TRBV27 with TRBJ2-7; 10 bases fit TRBD1. CDR3 length: 15 amino acids. Germline V lookup: CDR1 MNHEY, CDR2 SMNVEV (reference sequence). V dropped 4 bases and J dropped 6; count of bases not matched to a gene: 9. The CDR3 bases are TGTGCCAGCAGTTCGGCTTGGGGGACAGGGGCCGAGCAGTACTTC. It yields the protein CASSSAWGTGAEQYF.

V is TRBV7-2 and J is TRBJ1-6, with D uncertain. The CDR3 totals 15 residues. Trimming left V 2 bases short and J 0 bases short, with 5 bases between. Germline values: CDR1 SGHTA, CDR2 FQGNSA. The CDR3 region has the DNA TGTGCCAGCAGCTTACAGGTCTCCTATAATTCACCCCTCCACTTT. It encodes CASSLQVSYNSPLHF. The full variable domain, rest sourced from reference TRBV7-2 and TRBJ1-6, is GAGVSQSPSNKVTEKGKDVELRCDPISGHTALYWYRQSLGQGLEFLIYFQGNSAPDKSGLPSDRFSAERTGGSVSTLTIQRTQQEDSAVYLCASSLQVSYNSPLHFGNGTRLTVT.

The chain has TRBV5-1 and TRBJ2-3; D uncertain. The CDR3 totals 14 residues. From germline, CDR1 is SGHRS and CDR2 YFSETQ. The germline V and J ends were trimmed by 1 base and 0 bases, with 6 bases remaining between them. CDR3 DNA sequence: TGCGCCAGCAGCTTGTGGGGTAGCACAGATACGCAGTATTTT. This codes for CASSLWGSTDTQYF. Complete variable domain (other parts from reference TRBV5-1 and TRBJ2-3): KAGVTQTPRYLIKTRGQQVTLSCSPISGHRSVSWYQQTPGQGLQFLFEYFSETQRNKGNFPGRFSGRQFSNSRSEMNVSTLELGDSALYLCASSLWGSTDTQYFGPGTRLTVL.

This clone showed up just a few times. V gene TRBV9 combines with J gene TRBJ1-2; 7 bases are shared with TRBD1. The CDR3 covers 14 residues. The germline V gene has CDR1 SGDLS and CDR2 YYNGEE. The ends lost 3 bases at V and 6 bases at J; junction bases unmatched: 8. DNA for the CDR3: TGTGCCAGCAGCGCCCGGACAGGCGGGGATGGCTACACCTTC. This codes for CASSARTGGDGYTF.

The chain couples TRBV7-9 to TRBJ1-2; TRBD1 matches at 9 bases. The CDR3 extends over 15 amino acids. The J segment lost 1 base and the V segment lost 1 base, leaving 1 base of the junction unmatched. Germline loops: CDR1 SEHNR, CDR2 FQNEAQ (reference sequence). The CDR3 is CASSLGDRDNYGYTF. Here the CDR3 DNA reads TGTGCCAGCAGCTTAGGGGACAGGGATAACTATGGCTACACCTTC.

This rearrangement joins TRBV7-2 to TRBJ2-3, with D uncertain. The CDR3 extends over 13 amino acids. V was trimmed by 5 bases and J by 5 bases, leaving 11 bases between them. Per germline, CDR1 SGHTA and CDR2 FQGNSA. CDR3 DNA: TGTGCCAGCAGCCCTTCCTTGGGAGATACGCAGTATTTT. This gives the protein CASSPSLGDTQYF.

This rearrangement joins TRBV27 to TRBJ1-5; tentative D call: TRBD1 (6 bases). Trimming removed 4 bases from V and 2 bases from J, with 15 bases in between. CDR3 length equals 16 residues. CDR1 is MNHEY and CDR2 is SMNVEV in the germline V gene (reference sequence). The CDR3 sequence: CASSWIGSGGNQPQHF. In nucleotides, the CDR3 is TGTGCCAGCAGTTGGATCGGGTCAGGGGGCAATCAGCCCCAGCATTTT.

This clone was counted between two and nine times. This chain uses TRBV2 with TRBJ2-7, with D possibly TRBD2 on 5 matching bases. With 10 bases removed from V and 5 bases from J, the gap between germline ends came to 15 bases. The germline gives CDR1 SNHLY, CDR2 FYNNEI. This CDR3 has 12 amino acids. This chain's CDR3 is CATAGVGDEQYF. The CDR3 DNA sequence: TGTGCCACCGCCGGGGTTGGCGACGAGCAGTACTTC.

This sequence joins TRBV6-1 and TRBJ1-6; D may be TRBD1 (6 bases). The germline gives CDR1 MNHNS, CDR2 SASEGT. Trimming cost V 10 bases and J 7 bases, with 17 bases left between them. The CDR3 has 14 amino acids. In nucleotides, the CDR3 is TGTGCCATCAGCAGGGGAGGGGGGAATTCACCCCTCCACTTT. Its translation: CAISRGGGNSPLHF.

V is TRBV2 and J is TRBJ1-2; D unclear. CDR3 length: 12 amino acids. Germline CDR1 and CDR2: SNHLY and FYNNEI. Trimming removed 6 bases from V and 4 bases from J, with 9 bases in between. This chain's CDR3 is CASREASYGYTF. Here the CDR3 DNA reads TGTGCCAGCAGAGAGGCGAGCTATGGCTACACCTTC.

The CDR3, as DNA: TGTGCCAGCAGCGCCCGGGACGGACTCTCCTACGAGCAGTACTTC. This codes for CASSARDGLSYEQYF. The chain recombines TRBV7-9 with TRBJ2-7, with D possibly called TRBD1 or TRBD2 (5 bases each). V was clipped by 5 bases and J by 0 bases, with 14 bases between them. Germline V gives CDR1 SEHNR, CDR2 FQNEAQ (reference sequence). The CDR3 consists of 15 residues.